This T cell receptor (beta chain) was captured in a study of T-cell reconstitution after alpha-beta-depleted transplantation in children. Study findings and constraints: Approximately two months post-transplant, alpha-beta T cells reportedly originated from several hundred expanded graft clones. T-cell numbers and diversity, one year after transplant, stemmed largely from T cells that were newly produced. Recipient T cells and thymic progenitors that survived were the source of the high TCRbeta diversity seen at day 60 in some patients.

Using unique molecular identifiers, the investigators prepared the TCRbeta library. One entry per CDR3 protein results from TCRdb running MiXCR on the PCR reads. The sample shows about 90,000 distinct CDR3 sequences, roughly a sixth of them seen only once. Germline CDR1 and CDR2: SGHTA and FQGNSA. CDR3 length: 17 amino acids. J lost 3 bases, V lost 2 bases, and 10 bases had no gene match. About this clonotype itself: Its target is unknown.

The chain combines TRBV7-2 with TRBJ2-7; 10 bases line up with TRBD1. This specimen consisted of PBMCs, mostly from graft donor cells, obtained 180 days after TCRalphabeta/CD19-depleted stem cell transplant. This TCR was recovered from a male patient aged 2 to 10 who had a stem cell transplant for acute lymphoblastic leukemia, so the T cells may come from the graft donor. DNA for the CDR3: TGTGCCAGCAGCTTATCCCCCTCTAGGACAGGGGGCTACGAGCAGTACTTC. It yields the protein CASSLSPSRTGGYEQYF.